This passage covers 25 T cell receptor beta chains from one sample sequenced in a study of T cell responses to AZD1222 COVID-19 vaccine. Data came from immunoSEQ multiplex PCR; TCRdb stores just in-frame clones and leaves some out. The table includes around 91,000 clones, roughly nine tenths detected once. Sequencing used peripheral blood, obtained 28 days after the second AZD1222 dose. The receptors here all came from an adult who received the AZD1222 COVID-19 vaccine.

The rearrangement joins TRBV24-1 to TRBJ2-3, with D unclear. The CDR3 totals 14 residues. Germline CDR1 reads KGHDR; CDR2 reads SFDVKD. V dropped 2 bases and J dropped 4 bases, with 9 bases sitting between them. Here the CDR3 reads CATSDYDAPDTQYF. The CDR3 DNA reads as TGTGCCACCAGTGATTATGACGCCCCAGATACGCAGTATTTT.

The rearrangement joins TRBV18 to TRBJ1-1, with D unresolved. The germline CDR1 and CDR2 sequences are KGHSH and LQKENI. V was shortened by 2 bases and J by 11 bases, with 15 bases between the two germline ends. The CDR3 runs 13 residues. In DNA, the CDR3 is TGTGCCAGCTCACCAGGAATGGCGGGAGCGGCTTTCTTT. Its translation: CASSPGMAGAAFF.

V and J are TRBV10-2 and TRBJ2-3; no reliable D call. Trimming cost V 2 bases and J 7 bases, with 4 bases left between them. The CDR3 covers 11 residues. CDR1 and CDR2 from the germline V gene are WSHSY and SAAADI. For the CDR3, the DNA is TGCGCCAGCAGTGAGGGCCATACGCAGTATTTT. This translates into CASSEGHTQYF.

The chain has TRBV14 and TRBJ1-1, with a tentative D call TRBD1 (5 bases). This CDR3 is built from 13 residues. The germline CDR1 and CDR2 sequences are SGHDN and FVKESK. V was shortened by 6 bases and J by 2 bases, with 10 bases between the two germline ends. CDR3 DNA sequence: TGTGCCAGCAGGTGGGGCCTAAACACTGAAGCTTTCTTT. Translated: CASRWGLNTEAFF.

The V gene is TRBV27, the J gene TRBJ2-3, with 8 bases identical to TRBD2. Germline CDR1 and CDR2: MNHEY and SMNVEV (reference sequence). This CDR3 has 16 amino acids. V gave up 4 bases and J gave up 1 base; unmatched junction bases: 7. The CDR3: CASSSLAGGGTDTQYF. In DNA, the CDR3 is TGTGCCAGCAGTTCCCTAGCGGGTGGAGGCACAGATACGCAGTATTTT.

This chain connects TRBV6-5 to TRBJ1-1; a weak D match, TRBD1 (5 bases). Trimming removed 7 bases from V and 5 bases from J, with 14 bases in between. This CDR3 spans 13 amino acids. Germline values: CDR1 MNHEY, CDR2 SVGAGI. This chain's CDR3 is CASTPRGGTEAFF. The CDR3 region has the DNA TGTGCCAGCACTCCACGGGGGGGGACTGAAGCTTTCTTT.

The rearrangement links TRBV25-1 to TRBJ2-7; D might be TRBD1 or TRBD2, each matching 5 bases. Trimming took off 3 bases at V and 5 bases at J, with 17 bases between the two ends. The CDR3 is 15 residues long. Germline lookup yields CDR1 MGHDK and CDR2 SYGVNS. The chain's CDR3 is CASSDGAEGVHEQYF. The DNA of the CDR3 is TGTGCCAGCAGTGACGGGGCGGAAGGGGTCCACGAGCAGTACTTC.

This chain connects TRBV28 to TRBJ1-2; D might be TRBD1 (6 bases). Trimming removed 5 bases from V and 8 bases from J, with 12 bases in between. Germline CDR1 and CDR2: MDHEN and SYDVKM. The CDR3 has 12 residues. DNA for the CDR3: TGTGCCAGCAGTACGGGACACCAGGGCTACACCTTC. This encodes CASSTGHQGYTF.

The V call is TRBV19, the J call TRBJ1-2, with 7 bases lining up with TRBD1. Germline loops: CDR1 LNHDA, CDR2 SQIVND (reference sequence). The CDR3 consists of 12 residues. After removal of 6 bases from V and 6 bases from J, the junction contained 4 bases not matched to a gene. The CDR3 DNA sequence: TGTGCCAGTAGCCCAGGGGGGCATGGCTACACCTTC. Translation gives CASSPGGHGYTF.

The chain combines TRBV9 with TRBJ2-1; TRBD2 agrees at 7 bases. CDR1 SGDLS and CDR2 YYNGEE come from the germline V gene. The CDR3 has 17 amino acids. J was trimmed by 2 bases and V by 3 bases; bases with no gene match: 11. The CDR3 DNA is TGTGCCAGCAGCGGAGAGTCACTAGCGCACCCCTACAATGAGCAGTTCTTC. This translates into CASSGESLAHPYNEQFF. The variable domain in full, with the rest retrieved from reference TRBV9 and TRBJ2-1, is DSGVTQTPKHLITATGQRVTLRCSPRSGDLSVYWYQQSLDQGLQFLIQYYNGEERAKGNILERFSAQQFPDLHSELNLSSLELGDSALYFCASSGESLAHPYNEQFFGPGTRLTVL.

V gene TRBV10-2 combines with J gene TRBJ1-1; D uncertain. The CDR3 has 12 amino acids. Germline CDR1 WSHSY, CDR2 SAAADI. Trimming removed 2 bases from V and 0 bases from J, with 1 base in between. The CDR3 nucleotides are TGCGCCAGCAGTGAGATGAACACTGAAGCTTTCTTT. Protein sequence: CASSEMNTEAFF.

The rearrangement uses TRBV19 and TRBJ1-3, with D maybe TRBD1 (5 bases). Trimming shortened V by 9 bases and J by 4 bases, and 13 bases separated the two germline ends. The CDR3 totals 13 residues. Germline assignment: CDR1 LNHDA and CDR2 SQIVND (reference sequence). This chain's CDR3 is CASGTVGGNTIYF. Written as DNA, the CDR3 is TGTGCCAGCGGGACGGTTGGAGGAAACACCATATATTTT.

This chain joins TRBV11-3 and TRBJ2-7, with no clear D. The CDR3 has 15 amino acids. Germline V gene lookup returns CDR1 SGHNT and CDR2 YENEEA. Trimming pared 1 base from V and 4 bases from J, leaving 14 bases between. CDR3 residues: CASSLAPTPNYEQYF. The CDR3 coding sequence is TGTGCCAGCAGCTTAGCGCCGACCCCTAATTACGAGCAGTACTTC.

This rearrangement joins TRBV18 to TRBJ2-1; TRBD2 aligns across 16 bases. This CDR3 comprises 16 residues. Germline trimming cut 0 bases from V and 7 bases from J; bases unmatched to any gene: 0. Germline V CDR1 and CDR2: KGHSH, LQKENI. CDR3 DNA sequence: TGTGCCAGCTCACCACCGGGACTAGCGGGAGGGAATGAGCAGTTCTTC. It translates to CASSPPGLAGGNEQFF.

As for this clone: The junction does not match germline at one end; this may be a read error. This chain links TRBV7-3 with TRBJ2-2; D remains ambiguous. CDR3 length: 13 residues. Germline V CDR1 and CDR2: SGHTA, FQGTGA. Written as DNA, the CDR3 is TGTGCCAGCGGTAATGCGAACACCGAGGAGCTGTTTTTT. It translates to CASGNANTEELFF.

The chain has TRBV19 and TRBJ1-4; 8 positions agree with TRBD1. This CDR3 region has 13 residues. The ends lost 6 bases at V and 7 bases at J; junction bases unmatched: 4. CDR1 is LNHDA, CDR2 SQIVND, per germline (reference sequence). In DNA, the CDR3 is TGTGCCAGTAGAGACAGGGGAAGTGAAAAACTGTTTTTT. Translated, it gives CASRDRGSEKLFF.

This clone appeared once. This sequence joins TRBV24-1 and TRBJ2-3; a weak D match, TRBD1 (6 bases). The CDR3 length is 16 residues. CDR1 and CDR2 (germline): KGHDR, SFDVKD. V lost 4 bases and J lost 5, with 18 bases in between. The chain's CDR3 is CATSETGTPAEDTQYF. For the CDR3, the DNA is TGTGCCACCAGTGAAACCGGGACACCCGCGGAAGATACGCAGTATTTT.

The chain recombines TRBV7-8 with TRBJ1-2; no definite D call. CDR3 length equals 14 residues. V was clipped by 0 bases and J by 0 bases, with 5 bases between them. CDR1 is SGHVS, CDR2 FQNEAQ, per germline. This CDR3 reads CASSLAASNYGYTF. CDR3 nucleotides: TGTGCCAGCAGCTTAGCTGCCTCTAACTATGGCTACACCTTC.

The chain employs TRBV19 and TRBJ1-1, with 8 positions matching TRBD1. CDR1 LNHDA and CDR2 SQIVND come from the germline V gene (reference sequence). The CDR3 is 15 residues long. Unmatched junction bases numbered 8, after V lost 7 bases and J lost 1 base. The CDR3 nucleotides read TGTGCCAGTAACACCAGGGGGACAGGGAACACTGAAGCTTTCTTT. As protein: CASNTRGTGNTEAFF.

This clone has just a few counts. The rearrangement joins TRBV5-5 to TRBJ2-7, with 7 bases matching TRBD1. The V and J ends lost 4 bases and 12 bases, in that order; junction bases with no gene match: 13. CDR1 and CDR2 from the germline V gene are SGHKS and YYEKEE (reference sequence). The CDR3 has 13 amino acids. The CDR3 DNA reads TGTGCCAGCAGCAAGAGTGGGGACAGCCTCTGGTACTTC. Translated: CASSKSGDSLWYF. Full variable domain (outside the CDR3, taken from reference TRBV5-5 and TRBJ2-7): DAGVTQSPTHLIKTRGQQVTLRCSPISGHKSVSWYQQVLGQGPQFIFQYYEKEERGRGNFPDRFSARQFPNYSSELNVNALLLGDSALYLCASSKSGDSLWYFGPGTRLTVT.

The chain recombines TRBV14 with TRBJ2-7; TRBD2 matches 8 bases. The CDR3 contains 14 residues. V was pared by 4 bases and J by 0 bases, with 2 bases of the junction left unmatched. The V gene's germline CDR1 is SGHDN and CDR2 FVKESK. The CDR3 bases are TGTGCCAGCAGCCGTAGCGGGATCTCCTACGAGCAGTACTTC. Translating gives CASSRSGISYEQYF.

CDR3 bases: TGTGCCAGCAGTTACGCAGTCGGCTCCGGTTCCTACGAGCAGTACTTC. This codes for CASSYAVGSGSYEQYF. V gene TRBV6-5 combines with J gene TRBJ2-7; D uncertain. Between the trimmed V and J ends, which lost 2 bases and 1 base, there was a span of 15 bases. CDR3 length equals 16 residues. Germline V gives CDR1 MNHEY, CDR2 SVGAGI.

This rearrangement joins TRBV9 to TRBJ2-1; TRBD2 agrees at 7 bases. Trimming took 4 bases from V and 7 from J; bases not matched to a gene: 14. CDR1 and CDR2 from the germline V gene are SGDLS and YYNGEE. CDR3 length: 16 amino acids. Written as DNA, the CDR3 is TGTGCCAGCAGCTTCGAGCCTAGCGGCCCTTGGAATGAGCAGTTCTTC. Its translation: CASSFEPSGPWNEQFF.

The chain couples TRBV5-4 to TRBJ1-2; possible D gene TRBD1, 6 bases. V was shortened by 0 bases and J by 2 bases, with 8 bases between the two germline ends. The germline V gene encodes CDR1 SGHNT and CDR2 YYREEE (reference sequence). This CDR3 has 14 residues. The CDR3 coding sequence is TGTGCCAGCAGCTTGGACAGGGACAACTATGGCTACACCTTC. Encoded protein: CASSLDRDNYGYTF. Based on the CDR3 plus reference TRBV5-4 and TRBJ1-2, the full variable domain is ETGVTQSPTHLIKTRGQQVTLRCSSQSGHNTVSWYQQALGQGPQFIFQYYREEENGRGNFPPRFSGLQFPNYSSELNVNALELDDSALYLCASSLDRDNYGYTFGSGTRLTVV.

This rearrangement joins TRBV19 to TRBJ1-4; 8 bases fit TRBD1. Germline-derived CDR1 and CDR2 are LNHDA and SQIVND (reference sequence). V was pared by 5 bases and J by 5 bases, with 4 bases of the junction left unmatched. The CDR3 covers 14 residues. CDR3 bases: TGTGCCAGTAGTTTACAGGGGGGAAATGAAAAACTGTTTTTT. This codes for CASSLQGGNEKLFF.